The next 26 T cell receptor beta chains were all read from a single sample in a study of human T cells and chemical hapten exposure. From the RACE reads, TCRdb called clonotypes with MiXCR, one entry per CDR3 protein. Of 100,000 to 150,000 distinct CDR3 sequences listed, around 11% were seen once; the top ten hold under 2.5%. The time point here: patch test 3, about 24 weeks after DPC sensitization. Regarding treatment: therapeutic diphenylcyclopropenone sensitization with weekly scalp DPC. The specimen was whole blood, collected in connection with sensitization to the hapten diphenylcyclopropenone (DPC). The receptors derive from a woman in her 50s with alopecia areata. Some clones in this sample may be carry-over from other donors' samples.

The V call is TRBV18, the J call TRBJ2-5, with 8 bases lining up with TRBD2. CDR1 is KGHSH, CDR2 LQKENI, per germline. With V trimmed by 6 bases and J by 1 base, 10 bases remained unmatched. This CDR3 has 16 residues. The chain's CDR3 is CASSPQSGGLQETQYF. CDR3 nucleotide sequence: TGTGCCAGCTCCCCCCAAAGCGGGGGCCTCCAAGAGACCCAGTACTTC.

At least ten counts were recorded for this clonotype. The chain uses TRBV2 and TRBJ2-1, with a possible D match to TRBD1 (6 bases). CDR1 and CDR2 from the germline V gene are SNHLY and FYNNEI. This CDR3 region has 12 residues. V lost 6 bases, J lost 4 bases, and 7 bases lay in between. The CDR3 DNA sequence: TGTGCCAGCAGGGACAGATACAATGAGCAGTTCTTC. It yields the protein CASRDRYNEQFF.

The chain combines TRBV27 with TRBJ2-2; 8 positions agree with TRBD1. The CDR3 has 15 amino acids. Germline V gene sequence: CDR1 MNHEY, CDR2 SMNVEV (reference sequence). Unmatched junction bases numbered 10, after V lost 7 bases and J lost 6 bases. The CDR3 loop reads CASKISRGRAGELFF. The CDR3 DNA follows: TGTGCCAGCAAGATCTCCAGGGGGCGGGCCGGGGAGCTGTTTTTT.

The table lists this clonotype with a few counts. The chain combines TRBV6-1 with TRBJ1-6; a weak D match, TRBD1 (5 bases). This CDR3 contains 13 residues. The germline V gene has CDR1 MNHNS and CDR2 SASEGT. V lost 6 bases and J 9 bases, leaving 12 bases between the germline ends. The CDR3 protein is CASSPGGTSPLHF. The CDR3 DNA sequence: TGTGCCAGCAGCCCCGGGGGGACTTCACCCCTCCACTTT.

This clonotype was picked up many times. V gene TRBV7-2 combines with J gene TRBJ1-5; D not certain. Trimming removed 1 base from V and 6 bases from J, with 10 bases in between. Germline V gives CDR1 SGHTA, CDR2 FQGNSA. The CDR3 extends over 14 amino acids. The CDR3 DNA sequence: TGTGCCAGCAGCTTAGACGGGTTCGGTCAGCCCCAGCATTTT. Amino acid sequence: CASSLDGFGQPQHF. Full variable domain (outside the CDR3, taken from reference TRBV7-2 and TRBJ1-5): GAGVSQSPSNKVTEKGKDVELRCDPISGHTALYWYRQSLGQGLEFLIYFQGNSAPDKSGLPSDRFSAERTGGSVSTLTIQRTQQEDSAVYLCASSLDGFGQPQHFGDGTRLSIL.

The rearrangement links TRBV3-1 to TRBJ1-6, with a tentative D call TRBD1 (6 bases). Trimming pared 7 bases from V and 10 bases from J, leaving 17 bases between. Germline CDR1 LGHDT, CDR2 YNNKEL (reference sequence). The CDR3 contains 14 residues. CDR3 in DNA: TGTGCCAGCAACAAGGGGGGAAGTTACTCACCCCTCCACTTT. Translation gives CASNKGGSYSPLHF.

The V and J genes are TRBV7-2 and TRBJ2-4; no reliable D call. The CDR3 runs 14 residues. CDR1 SGHTA and CDR2 FQGNSA come from the germline V gene. Trimming took 0 bases from V and 2 from J, leaving 5 bases between them. The chain's CDR3 is CASSLASSKNIQYF. The CDR3 DNA follows: TGTGCCAGCAGCTTAGCGTCATCCAAAAACATTCAGTACTTC.

The sample holds a few counts of this clonotype. This chain uses TRBV2 with TRBJ2-3; 12 bases fit TRBD2. CDR3 length: 15 residues. Germline CDR1 is SNHLY and CDR2 is FYNNEI. Germline trimming cut 7 bases from V and 3 bases from J; bases unmatched to any gene: 5. CDR3 in DNA: TGTGCCAGCAAGCGACTAGCGGGGGAGACAGATACGCAGTATTTT. It translates to CASKRLAGETDTQYF.

The chain links TRBV10-3 to TRBJ2-5; 14 nucleotides align to TRBD2. V lost 9 bases and J lost 4; bases outside the gene matches: 16. This CDR3 region has 18 residues. Germline V gene data show CDR1 as ENHRY and CDR2 as SYGVKD. The DNA of the CDR3 is TGTGCCATATCAGGACTAGCGGGGGGATCGGGAGCAGGAGAGACCCAGTACTTC. Translation gives CAISGLAGGSGAGETQYF.

This chain joins TRBV12-3 or TRBV12-4 and TRBJ1-4, with 7 bases lining up with TRBD1. J gave up 5 bases and V 5 bases, and 5 bases lay outside the gene matches. The CDR3 runs 14 residues. CDR3 nucleotides: TGTGCCAGCAGTCCCGGGACAGTAAATGAAAAACTGTTTTTT. As protein: CASSPGTVNEKLFF.

In its sample, this clonotype was seen a few times. V usage is TRBV5-1 and J usage is TRBJ1-1, with D unresolved. The length of the CDR3 is 14 residues. Germline CDR1 reads SGHRS; CDR2 reads YFSETQ. With 3 bases removed from V and 3 bases from J, the gap between germline ends came to 12 bases. CDR3 DNA sequence: TGCGCCAGCAGCTCCGAACGTAGGGACACTGAAGCTTTCTTT. Translated, it gives CASSSERRDTEAFF.

At least ten counts were recorded for this clonotype. The chain employs TRBV9 and TRBJ2-3; D call uncertain. The V and J ends lost 1 base and 1 base respectively, with 10 bases between them. This CDR3 is built from 15 residues. The germline V gene encodes CDR1 SGDLS and CDR2 YYNGEE. The CDR3 sequence is CASSVLRRRTDTQYF. CDR3 DNA sequence: TGTGCCAGCAGCGTATTGAGGCGTCGCACAGATACGCAGTATTTT.

This clonotype occurred a few times. The chain uses TRBV27 and TRBJ2-7, with D hard to call. Germline V lookup: CDR1 MNHEY, CDR2 SMNVEV (reference sequence). V lost 5 bases, J lost 0 bases, and 17 bases lay in between. CDR3 length: 16 amino acids. CDR3: CASSPGPTASSYEQYF. The CDR3 coding sequence is TGTGCCAGCAGTCCCGGACCCACGGCTTCCTCCTACGAGCAGTACTTC.

The chain has TRBV10-1 and TRBJ2-3, with TRBD2 matching over 7 bases. Germline trimming cut 8 bases from V and 4 bases from J; bases unmatched to any gene: 3. The CDR3 covers 12 residues. Germline loops: CDR1 WNHNN, CDR2 SYGVQD (reference sequence). This chain's CDR3 is CASSGGSDTQYF. In nucleotides, the CDR3 is TGCGCCAGCTCCGGGGGGTCAGATACGCAGTATTTT.

This sequence joins TRBV4-3 and TRBJ1-3; TRBD1 matches at 7 bases. CDR3 length equals 15 residues. Germline V gives CDR1 LGHNA, CDR2 YSLEER. The V segment lost 2 bases and the J segment 1 base; nucleotides outside the gene matches: 2. The CDR3 spells CASSQQGGSGNTIYF. The CDR3 DNA reads as TGCGCCAGCAGCCAACAGGGGGGGTCTGGAAACACCATATATTTT.

This clonotype has just one count. The chain joins TRBV6-5 to TRBJ1-1; no clear D gene. CDR3 length equals 11 residues. V lost 0 bases and J 6 bases, leaving 2 bases between the germline ends. CDR1 and CDR2 from the germline V gene are MNHEY and SVGAGI. The CDR3, as DNA: TGTGCCAGCAGTTACTCCTCTGAAGCTTTCTTT. Its translation: CASSYSSEAFF.

This chain uses TRBV5-6 with TRBJ2-4; D ambiguous. The length of the CDR3 is 13 residues. CDR1 is SGHDT, CDR2 YYEEEE, per germline. The V end lost 1 base, the J end lost 4 bases, and 6 bases lay between the germline ends. This CDR3 is CASSLPPKNIQYF. The CDR3 DNA reads as TGTGCCAGCAGCTTGCCCCCTAAAAACATTCAGTACTTC.

This rearrangement joins TRBV13 to TRBJ2-3; D might be TRBD2 (5 bases). Deletions cut 7 bases from V and 3 bases from J, with 14 bases between. The CDR3 is 14 residues long. The V gene's germline CDR1 is PRHDT and CDR2 FYEKMQ (reference sequence). CDR3 amino acids: CASTPPEDTDTQYF. CDR3 nucleotides: TGTGCCAGCACCCCTCCGGAGGATACAGATACGCAGTATTTT.

This clonotype was seen at least ten times. V usage is TRBV5-5 and J usage is TRBJ2-5, with TRBD1 identical over 7 bases. Losses at the gene ends were 0 bases for V and 8 bases for J; bases not matched to a gene: 10. The CDR3 sequence is 15 residues long. Germline CDR1 reads SGHKS; CDR2 reads YYEKEE (reference sequence). The CDR3 spells CASSLALGQDLTQYF. The DNA of the CDR3 is TGTGCCAGCAGCTTGGCCCTTGGACAGGACCTCACCCAGTACTTC.

This clonotype was seen a few times. The V call is TRBV2, the J call TRBJ2-1, with TRBD1 as a possible D gene (6 bases). This CDR3 has 12 amino acids. CDR1 SNHLY and CDR2 FYNNEI come from the germline V gene. Trimming took 5 bases from V and 9 from J, leaving 11 bases between them. CDR3 in amino acids: CASSYRDGEQFF. The CDR3 DNA is TGTGCCAGCAGTTACAGGGACGGTGAGCAGTTCTTC.

Many counts were recorded for this clonotype. The rearrangement joins TRBV5-1 to TRBJ1-1; no clear D gene. V lost 2 bases and J 11 bases, leaving 22 bases between the germline ends. The CDR3 length is 15 residues. Germline loops: CDR1 SGHRS, CDR2 YFSETQ. This CDR3 is CASSFTPDGGSGAFF. The CDR3 DNA follows: TGCGCCAGCAGCTTTACCCCTGATGGAGGGTCCGGGGCTTTCTTT. Based on the CDR3 plus reference TRBV5-1 and TRBJ1-1, the full variable domain is KAGVTQTPRYLIKTRGQQVTLSCSPISGHRSVSWYQQTPGQGLQFLFEYFSETQRNKGNFPGRFSGRQFSNSRSEMNVSTLELGDSALYLCASSFTPDGGSGAFFGQGTRLTVV.

In this sample, this clonotype turned up a few times. The chain is built from TRBV29-1 and TRBJ1-1; D gene ambiguous. The CDR3 has 10 residues. Per the germline V gene, CDR1 is SQVTM and CDR2 is ANQGSEA. V dropped 4 bases and J dropped 6 bases, with 6 bases sitting between them. The CDR3 coding sequence is TGCAGCGTTGTAGGGCCTGAAGCTTTCTTT. It specifies CSVVGPEAFF.

This clonotype was seen a handful of times. The J gene is TRBJ2-7, the V gene TRBV6-5; D is possibly TRBD1 or TRBD2 (6 bases each). Trimming stripped 6 bases from V and 7 bases from J, with 22 bases between. CDR1 and CDR2 (germline): MNHEY, SVGAGI. The CDR3 covers 15 residues. The CDR3 loop is CASSLLLGGAGEQYF. DNA of the CDR3: TGTGCCAGCAGCCTTCTTCTCGGGGGCGCGGGGGAGCAGTACTTC.

This clonotype was counted many times. This chain joins TRBV29-1 and TRBJ2-5; the D is unclear. Trimming cost V 4 bases and J 5 bases, with 5 bases left between them. The CDR3 extends over 10 amino acids. The V gene's germline CDR1 is SQVTM and CDR2 ANQGSEA. CDR3 coding DNA: TGCAGCGTTGGGTGGGAGACCCAGTACTTC. Amino acids: CSVGWETQYF. Full variable domain (missing parts from reference TRBV29-1 and TRBJ2-5): SAVISQKPSRDICQRGTSLTIQCQVDSQVTMMFWYRQQPGQSLTLIATANQGSEATYESGFVIDKFPISRPNLTFSTLTVSNMSPEDSSIYLCSVGWETQYFGPGTRLLVL.

The chain is built from TRBV27 and TRBJ2-7; D not certain. This CDR3 has 11 residues. The V gene's germline CDR1 is MNHEY and CDR2 SMNVEV (reference sequence). V was cut by 8 bases and J by 5 bases, with 10 bases left in between. The CDR3 protein is CASGRFDEQYF. The CDR3 nucleotides read TGTGCCAGCGGCCGATTTGACGAGCAGTACTTC.

Only a few counts were recorded for this clonotype. This CDR3 is CASSVRTSAFYNEQFF. The DNA of the CDR3 is TGTGCCAGCAGCGTAAGGACTAGCGCTTTCTACAATGAGCAGTTCTTC. The chain links TRBV9 to TRBJ2-1; 9 positions match TRBD2. The CDR3 length is 16 residues. V shed 1 base, J shed 3 bases, and the junction held 5 bases outside the gene matches. CDR1 is SGDLS, CDR2 YYNGEE, per germline.